This T cell receptor (beta chain) derives from a study of T cells in Graves' hyperthyroidism and ophthalmopathy. Study-wide background: Peripheral blood collection took place at initial diagnosis, before any treatment. Study conclusions and caveats: Most expanded thyroid clonotypes above 0.001 recurred in blood.

This clonotype showed up many times. Its antigen is still unknown. The germline CDR1 and CDR2 sequences are MGHDK and SYGVNS. The CDR3 runs 12 residues. Trimming cost V 4 bases and J 4 bases, with 7 bases left between them. Graves' hyperthyroidism qualified as stable when ophthalmopathy did not progress within 18 months. Amplification of TCR beta CDR3 regions was performed using RNA transcripts as template. Carried out on the TCR CDR3, a first-round RT-PCR used the HTBI primer set. TCRdb processed the multiplex PCR reads anew with MiXCR; each CDR3 protein has one entry. The sample holds roughly 710,000 distinct CDR3 sequences; over 35% are singletons and the top ten take roughly 31%.

This sequence originates from a woman aged 40 to 49 with Graves' hyperthyroidism. This chain uses TRBV25-1 with TRBJ1-2; D not resolved. The sequencing input was blood. CDR3 in amino acids: CASSGEVYGYTF. CDR3 DNA sequence: TGTGCCAGCAGTGGGGAAGTCTATGGCTACACCTTC.